Listed here are 4 T cell receptor beta chains from one sample, sequenced in a study of T cell repertoires in cytomegalovirus infection. TCRdb reprocessed the reads with MiXCR, giving one entry per CDR3 protein. The table includes approximately 700,000 distinct CDR3 sequences, approximately 34% detected once. The sample was PBMCs. These receptors were collected from a human donor in good health (CMV status not recorded). Some clones in this sample may be carry-over from other donors' samples.

The V call is TRBV27, the J call TRBJ1-1; a possible D gene is TRBD1 (6 bases). CDR3 size: 16 residues. Trimming removed 4 bases from V and 1 base from J, with 16 bases in between. Germline assignment: CDR1 MNHEY and CDR2 SMNVEV (reference sequence). The chain's CDR3 is CASSSPLGQSNTEAFF. In DNA form, the CDR3 reads TGTGCCAGCAGTTCCCCCCTCGGACAGTCGAACACTGAAGCTTTCTTT.

V is TRBV18 and J is TRBJ2-7; D is unclear. CDR3 length: 13 residues. From germline, CDR1 is KGHSH and CDR2 LQKENI. Trimming took 0 bases from V and 2 from J, leaving 5 bases between them. For the CDR3, the DNA is TGTGCCAGCTCACCACCCGATACCTACGAGCAGTACTTC. Amino acids: CASSPPDTYEQYF.

The chain combines TRBV6-1 with TRBJ2-3, with 8 bases identical to TRBD1. J lost 0 bases, V lost 4 bases, and 6 bases had no gene match. The CDR3 extends over 16 amino acids. The germline CDR1 and CDR2 sequences are MNHNS and SASEGT. For the CDR3, the DNA is TGTGCCAGCAGTGCCATGACAGGGGTGAGCACAGATACGCAGTATTTT. This codes for CASSAMTGVSTDTQYF.

This chain links TRBV6-1 with TRBJ1-4; 8 nucleotides line up with TRBD1. Germline CDR1 and CDR2: MNHNS and SASEGT. V dropped 11 bases and J dropped 5; count of bases not matched to a gene: 10. The CDR3 has 14 residues. The CDR3 DNA sequence: TGTGCCTGCGCATTGGACAGGGTAAATGAAAAACTGTTTTTT. It codes for CACALDRVNEKLFF.